This T cell receptor beta chain was documented in a study of T cells after posttransplantation cyclophosphamide. The germline gives CDR1 MGHRA, CDR2 YSYEKL. V trimming: 4 bases; J trimming: 13 bases; junction bases outside the gene matches: 18. There are 16 residues in the CDR3. This clone came up many times. TCRdb's copy holds only in-frame clones and misses some; the assay was immunoSEQ multiplex PCR. The sample presents 25,000 to 35,000 clones, none singletons. V is TRBV4-1 and J is TRBJ1-4, with 7 bases fitting TRBD1. The receptor's source is a woman between 25 and 40 years old in good health and a related stem cell transplant donor. The sequenced sample consisted of PBMCs. The chain's CDR3 is CASSLPPRQGIVGLFF. In nucleotides, the CDR3 is TGCGCCAGCAGCCTCCCCCCCAGACAGGGTATCGTCGGACTGTTTTTT.